This TCR beta chain stems from a study of CD8+CD57+ T cells in acquired aplastic anemia (dated by TCRdb to between 2018 and 2020). In terms of the full investigation: On average, sorted CD4+ and CD8+ cells yielded roughly 3.4 ug of extracted DNA, with a range of about 0.18 to 30 ug. A CD8+CD57+ expansion meant a frequency higher than the mean frequency seen in healthy subjects. The investigation overall reported the following: CD8+ Simpson's diversity did not differ significantly between patients and healthy controls (P=0.060). Some 30 CD8+ CDR3 sequences were found to be shared between patients and controls, but these sequences appeared to be highly expressed in patients and within the immunodominant clones of the patients.

Profiling of TCR beta VDJ combinations and CDR3 sequences used genomic DNA as the template. An Illumina HiSeq 2000 was the platform used for TCR repertoire sequencing. For the original study's pipeline: TRBV/TRBJ rearrangement plots, CDR3 size and DJ length profiles, and Simpson's diversity index were used to assess repertoires. The most abundant DNA sequence in the deep sequencing data was taken as the immunodominant clone. CDR3 amino acid sequences were checked for sharing across subjects and were also compared against the VDJdb database and published repertoires. In-frame beta chains were kept once TCRdb had trimmed the public reads at Q25 with fastp and called clones with MiXCR. One record per CDR3 amino acid sequence lists the most common genes and DNA. The V and J calls and clone size are TCRdb's, not the authors'. Here the sample has some 200,000 distinct CDR3 sequences; over 55% occur a single time. Roughly 64% of the sample belongs to the ten largest clones.

Expansion of CD8+CD57+ cells had been shown by flow cytometry in the patients chosen for sequencing. Every patient had severe acquired aplastic anemia, diagnosed using the International Study of Aplastic Anemia and Agranulocytosis and Camitta criteria. No patient had received any therapy when blood was sampled. In the study, sorted CD4+ and CD8+ blood T cells from patients with severe aplastic anemia and from healthy subjects underwent deep sequencing of TCR repertoires. Patients were enrolled in the USA under clinicaltrials.gov protocols 00001620, 01623167, 00001397, 00071045, 00081523 and 00961064. Ficoll-Paque density gradient centrifugation was used to isolate peripheral blood mononuclear cells. Before DNA extraction, CD4+ and CD8+ T cells were sorted by FACS or by magnetic beads. CDR1 SGDLS and CDR2 YYNGEE were looked up in the germline V gene. There are 12 amino acids in the CDR3, from cysteine to phenylalanine inclusive. Only the CDR3 portion is preserved as DNA: 36 bases, with reading frame beginning at the first base. V is reduced by 3 bases and J by 7 bases, leaving a spacing of 5 bases between them.

There are many counts of this clonotype. Its antigen is still unknown. Base qualities are not at hand, and no much larger clone is one base apart. Recombination connected TRBV9 to TRBJ1-6; the D gene remains uncertain. The material sequenced was sorted CD4+, CD8+, or CD8+CD57+ T cells (not recorded which) from PBMCs. The TCR sequence derives from a human donor with aplastic anemia. CDR3 region: CASSASNSPLHF. The bases read TGTGCCAGCAGCGCCTCGAATTCACCCCTCCACTTT.